These 8 T cell receptor beta chains share one sample of origin, sequenced in a study of CD8 T cells in ankylosing spondylitis. TCRdb re-called the 5' RACE reads with MiXCR, one entry per CDR3 protein. The sample lists 150,000 to 200,000 distinct CDR3 sequences, 11% occurring once. The sequenced sample was blood, either unsorted or a sorted T cell fraction (not recorded which). These receptors were obtained from a male donor with ankylosing spondylitis or in good health (not recorded which).

The CDR3 reads CASSLLWGDGYTF. CDR3 nucleotide sequence: TGTGCCAGCAGTTTATTATGGGGGGATGGCTACACCTTC. V usage is TRBV28 and J usage is TRBJ1-2, with a tentative D call TRBD1 (5 bases). This CDR3 spans 13 amino acids. The germline CDR1 and CDR2 sequences are MDHEN and SYDVKM. V shed 1 base and J shed 6 bases, with 9 bases lying between them.

This clonotype has a single count. J is TRBJ2-1 and V is TRBV7-6; D gene ambiguous. The CDR3 spans 14 residues. Germline CDR1 and CDR2: SGHVS and FNYEAQ. The germline V and J ends were trimmed by 5 bases and 3 bases, with 11 bases remaining between them. DNA of the CDR3: TGTGCCAGCAGCCCGACGGTAAACTACAATGAGCAGTTCTTC. Translating gives CASSPTVNYNEQFF. Based on the CDR3 plus reference TRBV7-6 and TRBJ2-1, the full variable domain is GAGVSQSPRYKVTKRGQDVALRCDPISGHVSLYWYRQALGQGPEFLTYFNYEAQQDKSGLPNDRFSAERPEGSISTLTIQRTEQRDSAMYRCASSPTVNYNEQFFGPGTRLTVL.

This clonotype has ten or more counts. The chain is built from TRBV6-5 and TRBJ1-6; D perhaps matches TRBD1 (5 bases). Trimming cost V 4 bases and J 4 bases, with 14 bases left between them. CDR3 length equals 16 residues. Germline V gene sequence: CDR1 MNHEY, CDR2 SVGAGI. CDR3 DNA sequence: TGTGCCAGCAGTTTGGGGGATAGCAAGTATAATTCACCCCTCCACTTT. Amino acids: CASSLGDSKYNSPLHF.

There are many counts of this clonotype. The genes are TRBV10-1 and TRBJ2-1; D remains ambiguous. The ends were cut back, 3 bases at V and 3 bases at J, with 12 bases in the middle. The V gene's germline CDR1 is WNHNN and CDR2 SYGVQD (reference sequence). CDR3 size: 15 residues. CDR3 sequence: CASSEGSRNYNEQFF. The CDR3 DNA reads as TGCGCCAGCAGTGAAGGTAGCAGAAACTACAATGAGCAGTTCTTC.

The CDR3 sequence is CASRPRTAGGYTF. For the CDR3, the DNA is TGTGCCAGCAGGCCCAGGACAGCAGGCGGCTACACCTTC. The V call is TRBV2, the J call TRBJ1-2; D may be TRBD1 (6 bases). Trimming removed 6 bases at V and 8 bases at J, with 16 bases between. From germline, CDR1 is SNHLY and CDR2 FYNNEI. The CDR3 has 13 amino acids.

In its sample, this clonotype was seen many times. The chain links TRBV5-1 to TRBJ2-3; D is perhaps TRBD1 or TRBD2 (5 bases each). CDR3 length: 14 amino acids. Germline CDR1 reads SGHRS; CDR2 reads YFSETQ. The germline V and J ends were trimmed by 4 bases and 1 base, with 10 bases remaining between them. CDR3 sequence (DNA): TGCGCCAGCAGCCCCGGGACCCGCACAGATACGCAGTATTTT. It is translated as CASSPGTRTDTQYF.

This clonotype was counted a few times. The rearrangement uses TRBV3-1 and TRBJ1-5; no clear D. Trimming stripped 0 bases from V and 7 bases from J, with 10 bases between. This CDR3 spans 14 amino acids. Germline CDR1 reads LGHDT; CDR2 reads YNNKEL (reference sequence). CDR3 sequence reads: CASSQDPGSQPQHF. Here the CDR3 DNA reads TGTGCCAGCAGCCAAGACCCGGGTAGCCAGCCCCAGCATTTT.

This rearrangement joins TRBV24-1 to TRBJ2-3; D gene unclear. Germline assignment: CDR1 KGHDR and CDR2 SFDVKD. Trimming took off 9 bases at V and 0 bases at J, with 12 bases between the two ends. This CDR3 is 14 amino acids long. In DNA form, the CDR3 reads TGTGCCACCGCGTCCTCAGTTAGCACAGATACGCAGTATTTT. Its protein is CATASSVSTDTQYF.